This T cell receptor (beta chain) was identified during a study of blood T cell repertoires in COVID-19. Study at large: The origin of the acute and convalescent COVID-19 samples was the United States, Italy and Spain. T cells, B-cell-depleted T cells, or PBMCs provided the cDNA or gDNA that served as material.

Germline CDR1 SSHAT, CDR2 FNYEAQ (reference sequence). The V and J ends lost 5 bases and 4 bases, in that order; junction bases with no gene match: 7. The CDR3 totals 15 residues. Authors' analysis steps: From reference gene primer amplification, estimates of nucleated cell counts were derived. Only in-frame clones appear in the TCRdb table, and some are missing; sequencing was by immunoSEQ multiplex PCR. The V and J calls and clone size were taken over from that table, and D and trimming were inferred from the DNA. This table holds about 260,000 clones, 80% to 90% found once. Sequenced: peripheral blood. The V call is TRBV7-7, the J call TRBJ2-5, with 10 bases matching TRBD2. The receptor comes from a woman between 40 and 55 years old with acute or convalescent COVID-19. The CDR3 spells CASSPSGGGLETQYF. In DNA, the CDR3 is TGTGCCAGCAGCCCTAGCGGGGGAGGTCTAGAGACCCAGTACTTC.